These 8 T cell receptor beta chains share one sample of origin, sequenced in a study of blood T cell repertoires in COVID-19. Some clones are missing from TCRdb's copy, which holds only in-frame ones; the method was immunoSEQ multiplex PCR. The sample includes 150,000 to 200,000 clones, about 77% of them seen just once. The specimen sequenced was PBMCs or T cells enriched from blood (not recorded which). Every receptor here comes from a woman aged 45 to 65 with acute COVID-19.

Many counts were recorded for this clone. The V gene is TRBV30, the J gene TRBJ1-3; D remains unclear. Germline CDR1 GTSNPN, CDR2 SVGIG (reference sequence). The CDR3 sequence is 13 residues long. V lost 2 bases and J lost 4, with 9 bases in between. The CDR3 DNA reads TGTGCCTGGAGTAGAGGTTCAGGAAACACCATATATTTT. Its translation: CAWSRGSGNTIYF.

The chain carries TRBV7-9 and TRBJ1-1, with TRBD1 identical over 7 bases. This CDR3 contains 13 residues. Germline values: CDR1 SEHNR, CDR2 FQNEAQ (reference sequence). Germline trimming cut 2 bases from V and 3 bases from J; bases unmatched to any gene: 0. CDR3 sequence (DNA): TGTGCCAGCAGCTTAACAGGGGACACTGAAGCTTTCTTT. It specifies CASSLTGDTEAFF.

The gene calls are TRBV27 and TRBJ1-5, with 9 nucleotides matching TRBD1. Germline CDR1 is MNHEY and CDR2 is SMNVEV (reference sequence). This CDR3 contains 15 residues. V dropped 4 bases and J dropped 5; count of bases not matched to a gene: 6. This CDR3 is CASSYLGQGHQPQHF. In nucleotides, the CDR3 is TGTGCCAGCAGTTACCTTGGACAGGGGCATCAGCCCCAGCATTTT.

The J gene is TRBJ2-1, the V gene TRBV11-2; D may be TRBD1 (5 bases). Germline V gene sequence: CDR1 SGHAT, CDR2 FQNNGV. CDR3 size: 15 residues. The V and J ends lost 5 bases and 8 bases respectively, with 19 bases between them. The CDR3 DNA follows: TGTGCCAGCAGCGTCGGACAACCTCATAGGGATGAGCAGTTCTTC. Its translation: CASSVGQPHRDEQFF.

The chain links TRBV19 to TRBJ1-6; D remains ambiguous. V shed 4 bases and J shed 3 bases, with 7 bases lying between them. Germline CDR1 is LNHDA and CDR2 is SQIVND (reference sequence). The length of the CDR3 is 14 residues. CDR3 sequence reads: CASSNSYYNSPLHF. The CDR3 nucleotides read TGTGCCAGTAGTAACAGCTACTATAATTCACCCCTCCACTTT.

This clone was recorded many times. The chain joins TRBV5-1 to TRBJ1-2, with TRBD1 identical over 10 bases. The CDR3 consists of 14 residues. CDR1 is SGHRS and CDR2 is YFSETQ in the germline V gene. V lost 3 bases to trimming and J lost 8 bases; unmatched junction nucleotides: 7. The CDR3 reads CASSSDRGLRGYTF. DNA for the CDR3: TGCGCCAGCAGCTCCGACAGGGGGCTCAGGGGCTACACCTTC.

The chain carries TRBV7-2 and TRBJ2-1; D gene ambiguous. The V and J ends lost 3 bases and 0 bases respectively, with 9 bases between them. From germline, CDR1 is SGHTA and CDR2 FQGNSA. This CDR3 contains 15 residues. The CDR3 loop reads CASSFRLGSYNEQFF. CDR3 nucleotide sequence: TGTGCCAGCAGCTTCAGGTTAGGCTCCTACAATGAGCAGTTCTTC.

The V gene is TRBV6-6, the J gene TRBJ2-5; TRBD1 matches at 7 bases. Germline-derived CDR1 and CDR2 are MNHNY and SVGAGI (reference sequence). The CDR3 runs to 14 residues. The V segment lost 8 bases and the J segment 2 bases; nucleotides outside the gene matches: 8. CDR3 in DNA: TGTGCCAGCGTACGATGGACAGGTCAAGAGACCCAGTACTTC. Translated: CASVRWTGQETQYF.